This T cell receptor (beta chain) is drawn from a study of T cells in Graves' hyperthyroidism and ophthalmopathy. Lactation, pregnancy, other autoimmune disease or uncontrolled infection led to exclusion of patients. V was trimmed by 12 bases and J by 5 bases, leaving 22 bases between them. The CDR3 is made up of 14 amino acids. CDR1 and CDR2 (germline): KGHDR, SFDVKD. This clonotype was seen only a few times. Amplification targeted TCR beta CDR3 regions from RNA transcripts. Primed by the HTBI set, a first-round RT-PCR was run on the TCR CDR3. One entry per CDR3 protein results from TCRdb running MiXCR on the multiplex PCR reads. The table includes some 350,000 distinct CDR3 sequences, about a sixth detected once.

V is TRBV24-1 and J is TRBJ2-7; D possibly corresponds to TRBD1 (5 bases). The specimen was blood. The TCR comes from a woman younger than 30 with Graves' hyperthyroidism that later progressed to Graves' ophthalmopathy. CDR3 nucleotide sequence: TGTGCCCCCCGCCTTATAGGGGCACGGAACGAGCAGTACTTC. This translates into CAPRLIGARNEQYF.